One T cell receptor beta chain is described in this entry. The data stem from a study of sequential checkpoint blockade in melanoma. Study background: Patients were randomized 1:1 to nivolumab-then-ipilimumab or ipilimumab-then-nivolumab first-line. Maintenance nivolumab came after either treatment sequence.

Treatment reported: randomized to nivolumab then ipilimumab (arm A) or the reverse (arm B). No patient had prior DNA-damaging chemotherapy. Sorted cells were live CD3+CD8+, lacking CD19 and CD56, from PBMCs. V dropped 1 base and J dropped 0 bases, with 16 bases sitting between them. The CDR3 loop spans 18 amino acids. CDR1 and CDR2 from the germline V gene are LNHDA and SQIVND (reference sequence). Sequencing used immunoSEQ multiplex PCR; TCRdb keeps in-frame clones, though not all of them. The sample gives tens of thousands of clones, about four fifths of which show up once; around 5.4% is in the top ten.

The receptor was isolated from a human donor with melanoma. Sequencing was performed on CD8+ T cells sorted from blood (inferred from file names), taken from a patient given nivolumab and ipilimumab in sequence. The chain employs TRBV19 and TRBJ2-1; D may be TRBD1 (7 bases). The CDR3 region is CASSIGGGGTSSYNEQFF. CDR3 DNA: TGTGCCAGTAGTATAGGAGGGGGCGGGACCAGCTCCTACAATGAGCAGTTCTTC.